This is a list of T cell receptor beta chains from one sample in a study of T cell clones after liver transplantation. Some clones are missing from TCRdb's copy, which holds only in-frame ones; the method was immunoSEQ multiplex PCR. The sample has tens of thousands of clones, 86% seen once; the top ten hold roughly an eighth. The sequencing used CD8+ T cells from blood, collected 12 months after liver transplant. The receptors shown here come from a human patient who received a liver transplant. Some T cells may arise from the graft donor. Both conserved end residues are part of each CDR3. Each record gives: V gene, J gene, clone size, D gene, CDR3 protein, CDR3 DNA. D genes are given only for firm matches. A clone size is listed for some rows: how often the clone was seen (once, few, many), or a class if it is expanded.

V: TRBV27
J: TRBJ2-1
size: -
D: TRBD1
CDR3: CASSLGTGGYNEQFF
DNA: TGTGCCAGCAGTTTAGGGACAGGGGGCTACAATGAGCAGTTCTTC

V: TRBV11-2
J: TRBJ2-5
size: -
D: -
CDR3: CASSLGDSLGGTQYF
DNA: TGTGCCAGCAGCTTGGGGGACAGCCTCGGGGGGACCCAGTACTTC

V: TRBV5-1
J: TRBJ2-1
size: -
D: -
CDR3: CASSFNTGSTDFSYNEQFF
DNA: TGCGCCAGCAGCTTTAACACTGGTAGCACAGATTTCTCCTACAATGAGCAGTTCTTC

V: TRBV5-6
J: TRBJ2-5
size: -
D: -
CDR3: CASSLGLDPMTQEGTQYF
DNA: TGTGCCAGCAGCTTGGGGCTCGATCCCATGACTCAAGAAGGGACCCAGTACTTC

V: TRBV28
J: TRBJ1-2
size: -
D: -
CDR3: CASTMGPPGGYTF
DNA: TGTGCCAGCACCATGGGTCCTCCCGGCGGCTACACCTTC

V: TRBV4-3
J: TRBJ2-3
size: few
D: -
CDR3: CASSQDIRGSTDTQYF
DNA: TGCGCCAGCAGCCAAGATATACGGGGTAGCACAGATACGCAGTATTTT

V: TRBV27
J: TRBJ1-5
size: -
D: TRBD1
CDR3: CASSLQGARQPQHF
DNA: TGTGCCAGCAGTTTACAGGGGGCCCGCCAGCCCCAGCATTTT

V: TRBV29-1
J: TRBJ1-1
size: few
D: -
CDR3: CSVAPGLLNTEAFF
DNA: TGCAGCGTTGCGCCGGGACTATTGAACACTGAAGCTTTCTTT

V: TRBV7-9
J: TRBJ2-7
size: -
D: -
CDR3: CASSLEVGVLREQYF
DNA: TGTGCCAGCAGCTTAGAAGTGGGAGTTCTCCGCGAGCAGTACTTC

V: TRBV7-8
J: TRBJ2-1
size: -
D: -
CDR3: CASRRSAYGFNEQFF
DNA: TGTGCCAGCAGACGCTCTGCTTACGGGTTCAATGAGCAGTTCTTC

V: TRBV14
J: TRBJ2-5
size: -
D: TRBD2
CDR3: CASSQLTGTSLGETQYF
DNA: TGTGCCAGCAGCCAATTAACCGGGACTAGCCTCGGGGAGACCCAGTACTTC

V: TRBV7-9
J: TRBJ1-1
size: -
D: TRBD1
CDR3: CASSLPQGADTEAFF
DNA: TGTGCCAGCAGCTTACCGCAGGGGGCGGACACTGAAGCTTTCTTT

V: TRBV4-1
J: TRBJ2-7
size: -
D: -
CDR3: CASSQEPGLSYEQYF
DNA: TGCGCCAGCAGCCAAGAACCCGGACTCTCCTACGAGCAGTACTTC

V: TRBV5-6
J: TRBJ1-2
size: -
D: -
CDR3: CASSSGRGVNYGYTF
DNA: TGTGCCAGCAGCTCGGGGCGTGGGGTTAACTATGGCTACACCTTC

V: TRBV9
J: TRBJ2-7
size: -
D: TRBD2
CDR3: CASSVGLAGGEQYF
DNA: TGTGCCAGCAGCGTAGGGCTAGCGGGAGGCGAGCAGTACTTC

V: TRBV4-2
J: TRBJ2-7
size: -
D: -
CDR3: CASSQLGQGRDSYEQYF
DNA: TGTGCCAGCAGCCAGTTGGGGCAGGGGCGCGACTCCTACGAGCAGTACTTC

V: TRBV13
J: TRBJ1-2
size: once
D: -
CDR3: CASSLGYSTGPNYGYTF
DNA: TGTGCCAGCAGCTTAGGGTATAGCACTGGCCCTAACTATGGCTACACCTTC

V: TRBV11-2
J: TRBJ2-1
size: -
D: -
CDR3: CASSQGGSTYNEQFF
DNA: TGTGCCAGCAGCCAGGGGGGGTCTACCTACAATGAGCAGTTCTTC

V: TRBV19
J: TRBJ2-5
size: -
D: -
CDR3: CASSTDRGREETQYF
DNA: TGTGCCAGTAGCACCGACCGAGGGCGGGAAGAGACCCAGTACTTC

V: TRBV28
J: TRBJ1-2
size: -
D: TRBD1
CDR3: CASSSTGQGYGYTF
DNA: TGTGCCAGCAGTTCCACGGGACAGGGCTATGGCTACACCTTC

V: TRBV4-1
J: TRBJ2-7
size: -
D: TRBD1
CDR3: CASSHNQGATYEQYF
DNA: TGCGCCAGCAGCCATAACCAGGGGGCTACCTACGAGCAGTACTTC

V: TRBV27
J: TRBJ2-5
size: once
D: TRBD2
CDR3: CASSLYPSGEETQYF
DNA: TGTGCCAGCAGTTTATATCCTAGCGGGGAAGAGACCCAGTACTTC